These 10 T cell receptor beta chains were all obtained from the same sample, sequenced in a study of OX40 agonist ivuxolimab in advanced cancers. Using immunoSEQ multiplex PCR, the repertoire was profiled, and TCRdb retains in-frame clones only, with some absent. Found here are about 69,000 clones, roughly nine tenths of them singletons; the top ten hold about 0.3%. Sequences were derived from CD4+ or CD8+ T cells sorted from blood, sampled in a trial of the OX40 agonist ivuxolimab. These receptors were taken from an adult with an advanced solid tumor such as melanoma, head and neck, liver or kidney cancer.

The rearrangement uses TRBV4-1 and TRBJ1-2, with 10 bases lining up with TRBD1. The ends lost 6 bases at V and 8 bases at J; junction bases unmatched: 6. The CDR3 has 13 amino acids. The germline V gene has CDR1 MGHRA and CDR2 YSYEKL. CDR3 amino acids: CASSRDRGQGYTF. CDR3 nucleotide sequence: TGCGCCAGCAGTCGTGACAGGGGGCAAGGCTACACCTTC.

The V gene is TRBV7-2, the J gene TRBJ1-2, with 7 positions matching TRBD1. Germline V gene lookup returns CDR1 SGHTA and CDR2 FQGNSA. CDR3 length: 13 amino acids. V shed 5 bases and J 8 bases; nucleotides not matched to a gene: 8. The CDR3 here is CASSPDRAVGYTF. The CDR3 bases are TGTGCCAGCAGCCCAGACAGGGCGGTCGGCTACACCTTC. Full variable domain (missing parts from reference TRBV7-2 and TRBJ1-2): GAGVSQSPSNKVTEKGKDVELRCDPISGHTALYWYRQSLGQGLEFLIYFQGNSAPDKSGLPSDRFSAERTGGSVSTLTIQRTQQEDSAVYLCASSPDRAVGYTFGSGTRLTVV.

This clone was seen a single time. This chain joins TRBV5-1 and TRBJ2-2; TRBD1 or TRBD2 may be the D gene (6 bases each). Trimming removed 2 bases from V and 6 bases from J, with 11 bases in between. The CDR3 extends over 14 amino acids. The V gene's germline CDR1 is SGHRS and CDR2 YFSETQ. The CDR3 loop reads CASSFIGGSGELFF. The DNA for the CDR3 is TGCGCCAGCAGCTTTATCGGGGGCTCCGGGGAGCTGTTTTTT.

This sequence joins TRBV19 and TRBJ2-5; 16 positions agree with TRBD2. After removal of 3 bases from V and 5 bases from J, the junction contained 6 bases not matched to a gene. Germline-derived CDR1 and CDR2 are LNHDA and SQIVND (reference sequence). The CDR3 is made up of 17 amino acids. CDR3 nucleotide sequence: TGTGCCAGTAGTATGGGGACTAGCGGGAGGGCAGATGAGACCCAGTACTTC. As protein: CASSMGTSGRADETQYF.

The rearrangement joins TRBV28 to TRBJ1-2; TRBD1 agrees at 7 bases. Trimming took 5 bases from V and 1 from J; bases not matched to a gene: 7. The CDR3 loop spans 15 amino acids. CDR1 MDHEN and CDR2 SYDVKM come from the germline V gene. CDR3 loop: CASSNPRGSNYGYTF. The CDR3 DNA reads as TGTGCCAGCAGTAACCCCAGGGGGAGTAACTATGGCTACACCTTC.

The CDR3 protein is CAWTTSPTSLNTEAFF. The DNA for the CDR3 is TGTGCCTGGACTACCTCCCCCACTAGCCTGAACACTGAAGCTTTCTTT. The genes are TRBV30 and TRBJ1-1; no clear D. Germline CDR1 GTSNPN, CDR2 SVGIG (reference sequence). V lost 4 bases and J 0 bases, leaving 18 bases between the germline ends. The CDR3 is 16 residues long.

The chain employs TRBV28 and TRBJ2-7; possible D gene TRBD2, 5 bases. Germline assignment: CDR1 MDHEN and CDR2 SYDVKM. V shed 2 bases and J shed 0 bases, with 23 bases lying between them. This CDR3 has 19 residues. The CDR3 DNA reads TGTGCCAGCAGTTTACTCCCCACAATCAACCCCGGACTCTCCTACGAGCAGTACTTC. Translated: CASSLLPTINPGLSYEQYF.

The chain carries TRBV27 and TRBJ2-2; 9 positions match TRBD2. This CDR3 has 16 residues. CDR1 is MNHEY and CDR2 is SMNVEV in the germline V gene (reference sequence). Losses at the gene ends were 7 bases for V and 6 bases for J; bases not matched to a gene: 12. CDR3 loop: CASTPWVLAGPGELFF. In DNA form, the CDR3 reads TGTGCCAGCACCCCATGGGTTCTAGCGGGACCCGGGGAGCTGTTTTTT.

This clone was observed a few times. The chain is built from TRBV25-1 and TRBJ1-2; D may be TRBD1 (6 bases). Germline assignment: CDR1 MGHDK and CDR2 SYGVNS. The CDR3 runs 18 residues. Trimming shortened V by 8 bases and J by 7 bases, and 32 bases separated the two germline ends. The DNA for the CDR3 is TGTGCCAGCGCTCCTCCACAAGCCCAGGCCGGGACAAAGACTGGCTACACCTTC. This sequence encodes CASAPPQAQAGTKTGYTF.

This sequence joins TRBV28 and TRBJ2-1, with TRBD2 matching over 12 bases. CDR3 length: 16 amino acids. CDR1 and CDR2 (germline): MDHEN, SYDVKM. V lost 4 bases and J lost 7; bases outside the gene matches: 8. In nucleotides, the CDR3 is TGTGCCAGCAGTTCCGCTAGCGGGAGGGCCCTAAATGAGCAGTTCTTC. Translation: CASSSASGRALNEQFF.